Included here is one T cell receptor (beta chain) sequence, with context. These data belong to a study of shared clonotypes between healthy human individuals. Produced via immunoSEQ multiplex PCR; TCRdb's table is partial and in-frame only. The repertoire holds under 650,000 clones, with 95% to 97% as singletons. The source is a woman in her thirties in good health. The material sequenced was naive CD4+ T cells sorted from blood. Documented subset: CD45RA+ positively selected.

Here the CDR3 DNA reads TGTGCCAGCAGTGGGACTAGCGGGGAGACCCAGTACTTC. This translates into CASSGTSGETQYF. The chain joins TRBV6-1 to TRBJ2-5; 11 bases map to TRBD2. Losses at the gene ends were 4 bases for V and 5 bases for J; bases not matched to a gene: 0. This CDR3 region has 13 residues. Germline V CDR1 and CDR2: MNHNS, SASEGT.